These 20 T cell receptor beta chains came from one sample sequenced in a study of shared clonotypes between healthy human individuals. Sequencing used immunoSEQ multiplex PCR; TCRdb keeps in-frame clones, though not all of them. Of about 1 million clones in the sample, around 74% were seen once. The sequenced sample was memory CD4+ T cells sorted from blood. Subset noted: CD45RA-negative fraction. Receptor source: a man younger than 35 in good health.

DNA of the CDR3: TGTGCCAGCTCACCGGGACAGGTCAACAACGAGCAGTACTTC. It yields the protein CASSPGQVNNEQYF. V is TRBV18 and J is TRBJ2-7, with TRBD1 matching over 8 bases. The CDR3 has 14 amino acids. The ends lost 3 bases at V and 5 bases at J; junction bases unmatched: 6. Germline assignment: CDR1 KGHSH and CDR2 LQKENI.

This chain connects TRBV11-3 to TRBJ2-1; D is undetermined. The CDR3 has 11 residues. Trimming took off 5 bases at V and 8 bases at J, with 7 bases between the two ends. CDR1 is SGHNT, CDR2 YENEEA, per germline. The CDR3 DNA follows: TGTGCCAGCAGCAGGACGGATGAGCAGTTCTTC. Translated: CASSRTDEQFF.

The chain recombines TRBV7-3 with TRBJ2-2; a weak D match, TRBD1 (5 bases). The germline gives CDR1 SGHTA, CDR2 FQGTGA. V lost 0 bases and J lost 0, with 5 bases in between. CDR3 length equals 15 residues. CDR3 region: CASSLTTANTGELFF. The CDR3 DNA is TGTGCCAGCAGCTTAACGACAGCGAACACCGGGGAGCTGTTTTTT.

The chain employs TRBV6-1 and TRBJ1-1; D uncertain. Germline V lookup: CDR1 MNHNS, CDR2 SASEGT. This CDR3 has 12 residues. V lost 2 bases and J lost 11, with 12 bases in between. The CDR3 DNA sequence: TGTGCCAGCAGTGAAATCAACAGAAGGGCTTTCTTT. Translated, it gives CASSEINRRAFF.

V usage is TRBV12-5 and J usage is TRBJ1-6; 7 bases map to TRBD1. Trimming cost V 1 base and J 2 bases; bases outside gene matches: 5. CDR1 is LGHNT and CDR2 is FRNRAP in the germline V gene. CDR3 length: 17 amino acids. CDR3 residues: CASGLAIRGAYNSPLHF. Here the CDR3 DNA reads TGTGCTAGTGGTTTGGCGATCAGGGGGGCCTATAATTCACCCCTCCACTTT.

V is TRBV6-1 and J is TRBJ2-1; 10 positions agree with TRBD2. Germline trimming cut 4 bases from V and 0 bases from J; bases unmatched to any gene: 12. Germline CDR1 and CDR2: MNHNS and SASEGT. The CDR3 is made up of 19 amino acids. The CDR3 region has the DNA TGTGCCAGCAGTGTCGGACTAGCGGCTATGAGAAGCTCCTACAATGAGCAGTTCTTC. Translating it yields CASSVGLAAMRSSYNEQFF.

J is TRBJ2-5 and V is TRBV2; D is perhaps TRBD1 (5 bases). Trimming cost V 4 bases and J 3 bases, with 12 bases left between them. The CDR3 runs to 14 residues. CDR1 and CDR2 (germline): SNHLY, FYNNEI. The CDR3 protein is CASSVQGSKETQYF. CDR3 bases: TGTGCCAGCAGTGTGCAGGGCTCGAAAGAGACCCAGTACTTC.

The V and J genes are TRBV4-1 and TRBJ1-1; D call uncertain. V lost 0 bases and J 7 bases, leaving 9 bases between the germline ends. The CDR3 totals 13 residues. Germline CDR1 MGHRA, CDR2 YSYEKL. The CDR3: CASSQEGRVEAFF. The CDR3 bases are TGCGCCAGCAGCCAAGAAGGAAGAGTTGAAGCTTTCTTT.

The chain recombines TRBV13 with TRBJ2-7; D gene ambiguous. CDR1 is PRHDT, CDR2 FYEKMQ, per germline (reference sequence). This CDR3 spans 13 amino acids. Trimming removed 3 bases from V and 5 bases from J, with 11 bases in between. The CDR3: CASSLQRSHEQYF. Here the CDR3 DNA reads TGTGCCAGCAGCTTGCAAAGGTCCCACGAGCAGTACTTC. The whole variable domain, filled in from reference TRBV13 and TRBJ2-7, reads AAGVIQSPRHLIKEKRETATLKCYPIPRHDTVYWYQQGPGQDPQFLISFYEKMQSDKGSIPDRFSAQQFSDYHSELNMSSLELGDSALYFCASSLQRSHEQYFGPGTRLTVT.

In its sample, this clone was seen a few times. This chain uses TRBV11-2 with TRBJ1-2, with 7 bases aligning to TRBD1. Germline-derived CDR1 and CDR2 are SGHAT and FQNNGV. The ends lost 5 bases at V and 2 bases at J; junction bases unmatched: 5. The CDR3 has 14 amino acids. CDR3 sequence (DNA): TGTGCCAGCAGCGCCGGACAGGAAAACTATGGCTACACCTTC. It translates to CASSAGQENYGYTF.

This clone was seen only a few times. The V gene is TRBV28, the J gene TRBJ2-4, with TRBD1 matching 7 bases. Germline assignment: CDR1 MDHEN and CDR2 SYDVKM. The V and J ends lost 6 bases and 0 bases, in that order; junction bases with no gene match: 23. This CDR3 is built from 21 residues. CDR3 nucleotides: TGTGCCAGCAGCCCCCTCCGAGACTCCGGGACAGCAAATCTAGCCAAAAACATTCAGTACTTC. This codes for CASSPLRDSGTANLAKNIQYF.

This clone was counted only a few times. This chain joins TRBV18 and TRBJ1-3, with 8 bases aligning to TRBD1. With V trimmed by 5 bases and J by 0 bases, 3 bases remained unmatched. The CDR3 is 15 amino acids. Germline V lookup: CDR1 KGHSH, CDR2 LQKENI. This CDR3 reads CASSADRGSGNTIYF. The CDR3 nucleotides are TGTGCCAGCTCAGCAGACAGGGGCTCTGGAAACACCATATATTTT.

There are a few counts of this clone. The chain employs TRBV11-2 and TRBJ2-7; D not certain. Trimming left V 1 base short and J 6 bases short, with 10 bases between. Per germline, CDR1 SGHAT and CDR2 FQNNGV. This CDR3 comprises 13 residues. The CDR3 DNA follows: TGTGCCAGCAGCTTAGCCACCGCTCCCGAGCAGTACTTC. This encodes CASSLATAPEQYF. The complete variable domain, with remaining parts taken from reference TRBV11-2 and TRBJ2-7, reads EAGVAQSPRYKIIEKRQSVAFWCNPISGHATLYWYQQILGQGPKLLIQFQNNGVVDDSQLPKDRFSAERLKGVDSTLKIQPAKLEDSAVYLCASSLATAPEQYFGPGTRLTVT.

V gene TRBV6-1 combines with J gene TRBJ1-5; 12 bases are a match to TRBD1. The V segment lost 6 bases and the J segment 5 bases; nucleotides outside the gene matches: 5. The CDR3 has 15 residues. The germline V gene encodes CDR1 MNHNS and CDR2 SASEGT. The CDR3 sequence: CASRLGQGADQPQHF. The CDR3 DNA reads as TGTGCCAGCAGGCTGGGACAGGGGGCAGATCAGCCCCAGCATTTT.

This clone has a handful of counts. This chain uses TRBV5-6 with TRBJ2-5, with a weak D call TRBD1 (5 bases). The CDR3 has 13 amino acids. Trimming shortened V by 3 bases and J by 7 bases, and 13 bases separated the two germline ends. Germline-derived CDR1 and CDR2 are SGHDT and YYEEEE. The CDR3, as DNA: TGTGCCAGCAGCTCTACAGGTCCGGGGACCCAGTACTTC. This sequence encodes CASSSTGPGTQYF.

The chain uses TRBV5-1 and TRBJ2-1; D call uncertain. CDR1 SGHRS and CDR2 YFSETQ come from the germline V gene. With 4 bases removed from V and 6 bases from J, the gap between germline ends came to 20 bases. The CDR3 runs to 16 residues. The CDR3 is CASSRSLRGEFNEQFF. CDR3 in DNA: TGCGCCAGCAGCCGATCTCTCCGCGGTGAATTCAATGAGCAGTTCTTC.

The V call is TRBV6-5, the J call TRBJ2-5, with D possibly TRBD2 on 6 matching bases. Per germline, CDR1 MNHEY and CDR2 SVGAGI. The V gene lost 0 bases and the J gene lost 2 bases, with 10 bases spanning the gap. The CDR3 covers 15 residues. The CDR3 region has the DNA TGTGCCAGCAGTTACTCGGACGGGAGTCAAGAGACCCAGTACTTC. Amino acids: CASSYSDGSQETQYF.

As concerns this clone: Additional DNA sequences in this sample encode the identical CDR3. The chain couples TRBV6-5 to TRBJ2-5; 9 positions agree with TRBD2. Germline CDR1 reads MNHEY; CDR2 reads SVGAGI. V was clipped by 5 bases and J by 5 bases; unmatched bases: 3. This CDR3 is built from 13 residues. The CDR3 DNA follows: TGTGCCAGCAGTCCCGGACTAGCGGAGACCCAGTACTTC. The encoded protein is CASSPGLAETQYF.

Here the CDR3 reads CASAADSYNSPLHF. In DNA, the CDR3 is TGTGCCAGCGCCGCTGATTCCTATAATTCACCCCTCCACTTT. The gene calls are TRBV2 and TRBJ1-6; no firm D call. This CDR3 has 14 residues. Trimming cost V 8 bases and J 1 base, with 9 bases left between them. Germline values: CDR1 SNHLY, CDR2 FYNNEI.

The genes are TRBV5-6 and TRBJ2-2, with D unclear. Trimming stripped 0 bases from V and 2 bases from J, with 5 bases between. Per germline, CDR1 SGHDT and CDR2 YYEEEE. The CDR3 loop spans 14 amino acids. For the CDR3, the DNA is TGTGCCAGCAGCTTGGGGCTCAACACCGGGGAGCTGTTTTTT. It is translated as CASSLGLNTGELFF.